This T cell receptor (beta chain) was captured in a study of blood T cell repertoires in COVID-19. The overall study: Samples taken during acute and convalescent COVID-19 were collected in the United States, Italy and Spain.

In the original workflow: Estimation of nucleated cell counts was performed using reference gene primer amplification. The method was immunoSEQ multiplex PCR; TCRdb's version includes in-frame clones alone and lacks a portion of them. V, J and clone size reflect that table, while D and trimming were determined from the DNA. Here the sample spans some 78,000 clones, approximately 89% being singletons. Sequencing was done on a sample of peripheral blood. The clonotype was recovered from a man in his 70s with active or convalescent COVID-19.

CDR3 nucleotides: TGTGCCAGCAGCCTGGGACAGGGCAGAGAAGCTTTCTTT. Translating it yields CASSLGQGREAFF. V usage is TRBV7-9 and J usage is TRBJ1-1, with 9 nucleotides matching TRBD1. Trimming at V came to 5 bases and at J to 8 bases, leaving 6 bases not matched to a gene. The CDR3 spans 13 residues. Looked up from germline, CDR1 is SEHNR and CDR2 is FQNEAQ (reference sequence). Variable domain in full (rest from reference TRBV7-9 and TRBJ1-1): DTGVSQNPRHKITKRGQNVTFRCDPISEHNRLYWYRQTLGQGPEFLTYFQNEAQLEKSRLLSDRFSAERPKGSFSTLEIQRTEQGDSAMYLCASSLGQGREAFFGQGTRLTVV.